The 32 T cell receptor beta chains below were found in one sample sequenced in a study of T-cell memory formation after mild COVID-19. TCRdb processed the 5' RACE reads anew with MiXCR; each CDR3 protein has one entry. Altogether about 340,000 distinct CDR3 sequences are present, 10% to 15% being singletons, with the ten largest covering around 21%. Sequencing was performed on PBMCs or a T cell subset sorted from them (not recorded which). The receptor source for this set is a young man who had mild COVID-19 (a few samples of this study predate the infection). Cell type and time point are not known.

The V call is TRBV4-1, the J call TRBJ2-1; the D call may be TRBD1 or TRBD2 (5 bases each). V lost 1 base and J lost 3, with 10 bases in between. The CDR3 sequence is 15 residues long. Per the germline V gene, CDR1 is MGHRA and CDR2 is YSYEKL. In nucleotides, the CDR3 is TGCGCCAGCAGCCAAGCCGGGGCTGACTACAATGAGCAGTTCTTC. This translates into CASSQAGADYNEQFF.

This clonotype was found a few times. The CDR3 coding sequence is TGTGCCAGCAGCTTTGGTGATCATTCGGCTGGCTACACCTTC. This sequence encodes CASSFGDHSAGYTF. The J gene is TRBJ1-2, the V gene TRBV7-3, with unresolved D. V was shortened by 3 bases and J by 7 bases, with 15 bases between the two germline ends. CDR3 length: 14 residues. Germline V gene sequence: CDR1 SGHTA, CDR2 FQGTGA.

The chain carries TRBV24-1 and TRBJ2-1; the D gene is possibly TRBD1 (5 bases). Germline V gene lookup returns CDR1 KGHDR and CDR2 SFDVKD. The CDR3 consists of 15 residues. Trimming cost V 4 bases and J 3 bases, with 12 bases left between them. The CDR3 reads CATSEATGFYNEQFF. CDR3 coding DNA: TGTGCCACCAGTGAGGCAACAGGCTTCTACAATGAGCAGTTCTTC.

In this sample, this clonotype turned up many times. The genes are TRBV12-3 or TRBV12-4 and TRBJ2-5, with TRBD2 matching 9 bases. The CDR3 length is 15 residues. After removal of 5 bases from V and 8 bases from J, the junction contained 12 bases not matched to a gene. The CDR3 nucleotides are TGTGCCAGCAGTCCCCCACAGGGTCTAGCGGGAACCCAGTACTTC. This encodes CASSPPQGLAGTQYF.

The rearrangement joins TRBV11-2 to TRBJ1-5; D is ambiguous. The CDR3 has 15 residues. CDR1 SGHAT and CDR2 FQNNGV come from the germline V gene. The V and J ends lost 5 bases and 2 bases respectively, with 13 bases between them. The CDR3 sequence is CASSMRSNRNQPQHF. The DNA for the CDR3 is TGTGCCAGCAGCATGAGGTCGAATCGCAATCAGCCCCAGCATTTT.

This clonotype appeared a few times. The V gene is TRBV12-3 or TRBV12-4, the J gene TRBJ2-1; TRBD2 agrees at 8 bases. The CDR3 totals 15 residues. J was trimmed by 9 bases and V by 9 bases; bases with no gene match: 16. In DNA, the CDR3 is TGTGCCAGTGGGGGATTTAGCGGGGAAGACTCTGAGCAGTTCTTC. Translation gives CASGGFSGEDSEQFF.

The sample holds many counts of this clonotype. The V gene is TRBV3-2, the J gene TRBJ2-7. TRBV3-2 is assigned pseudogene status. The CDR3 totals 13 residues. CDR3 DNA sequence: TGTGCCAGCAGCCAAGACGGAGACTACGAGCAGTACGTC. Amino acid sequence: CASSQDGDYEQYV.

This clonotype was counted a few times. The CDR3 DNA sequence: TGTGCCAGCAGTTTTCTTTGGCAGGGAGGGGACGAGCAGTACGTC. It yields the protein CASSFLWQGGDEQYV. The rearrangement uses TRBV12-3 or TRBV12-4 and TRBJ2-7, with 7 bases lining up with TRBD2. The V and J ends lost 3 bases and 5 bases, in that order; junction bases with no gene match: 10. The CDR3 consists of 15 residues.

This chain joins TRBV6-1 and TRBJ2-3, with a weak D call TRBD2 (7 bases). CDR3 length equals 15 residues. V lost 5 bases and J lost 0, with 12 bases in between. The germline V gene has CDR1 MNHNS and CDR2 SASEGT. The CDR3 DNA reads as TGTGCCAGCAGTAACGGGGGGCCGAGCACAGATACGCAGTATTTT. Encoded protein: CASSNGGPSTDTQYF.

The sample holds many counts of this clonotype. The J gene is TRBJ1-1, the V gene TRBV29-1, with D perhaps TRBD1 (5 bases). Germline V gene lookup returns CDR1 SQVTM and CDR2 ANQGSEA. Trimming took 7 bases from V and 0 from J, leaving 18 bases between them. This CDR3 comprises 15 residues. The CDR3 region is CSGSQGWGMNTEAFF. The CDR3 nucleotides read TGCAGCGGGTCCCAGGGCTGGGGTATGAACACTGAAGCTTTCTTT. Complete variable domain (other parts from reference TRBV29-1 and TRBJ1-1): SAVISQKPSRDICQRGTSLTIQCQVDSQVTMMFWYRQQPGQSLTLIATANQGSEATYESGFVIDKFPISRPNLTFSTLTVSNMSPEDSSIYLCSGSQGWGMNTEAFFGQGTRLTVV.

The CDR3 spells CSASQGGGSLYEQYF. CDR3 nucleotides: TGCAGTGCTAGCCAGGGGGGGGGCTCCCTCTACGAGCAGTACTTC. The chain couples TRBV20-1 to TRBJ2-7, with D possibly called TRBD1 or TRBD2 (7 bases each). The CDR3 loop spans 15 amino acids. CDR1 is DFQATT and CDR2 is SNEGSKA in the germline V gene (reference sequence). Trimming stripped 3 bases from V and 3 bases from J, with 18 bases between.

The J gene is TRBJ2-4, the V gene TRBV5-1, with 7 bases lining up with TRBD1. Germline V gene lookup returns CDR1 SGHRS and CDR2 YFSETQ. V shed 2 bases and J 3 bases; nucleotides not matched to a gene: 2. This CDR3 spans 14 amino acids. The CDR3 here is CASSFGDSKNIQYF. The CDR3 DNA sequence: TGCGCCAGCAGCTTCGGGGACAGCAAAAACATTCAGTACTTC.

This clonotype was observed many times. The chain has TRBV6-5 and TRBJ1-1; D gene unclear. CDR3 length: 13 residues. From germline, CDR1 is MNHEY and CDR2 SVGAGI. Trimming stripped 2 bases from V and 1 base from J, with 5 bases between. The CDR3 DNA is TGTGCCAGCAGTTACGACGGGAACACTGAAGCTTTCTTT. Translated, it gives CASSYDGNTEAFF.

In its sample, this clonotype was seen many times. The gene calls are TRBV20-1 and TRBJ1-2; no firm D call. The CDR3 runs 14 residues. Germline CDR1 and CDR2: DFQATT and SNEGSKA (reference sequence). Deletions cut 1 base from V and 5 bases from J, with 14 bases between. This CDR3 is CSARVSRRFYGYTF. In DNA form, the CDR3 reads TGCAGTGCTAGAGTGAGTAGAAGATTTTATGGCTACACCTTC.

CDR3 residues: CASSLSNQETQYF. The CDR3, as DNA: TGTGCCAGCAGCCTCTCCAATCAAGAGACCCAGTACTTC. J is TRBJ2-5 and V is TRBV5-4; D gene unclear. The germline CDR1 and CDR2 sequences are SGHNT and YYREEE (reference sequence). The CDR3 runs 13 residues. Trimming pared 4 bases from V and 2 bases from J, leaving 9 bases between.

This clonotype has a handful of counts. The rearrangement uses TRBV4-1 and TRBJ1-3; unclear D gene. Per the germline V gene, CDR1 is MGHRA and CDR2 is YSYEKL. V was cut by 8 bases and J by 0 bases, with 14 bases left in between. The CDR3 extends over 15 amino acids. In DNA form, the CDR3 reads TGCGCCAGCCTCGACATACACGGCTCTGGAAACACCATATATTTT. It translates to CASLDIHGSGNTIYF.

This clonotype has more than one count but fewer than ten. The chain recombines TRBV10-1 with TRBJ1-1, with no clear D. Trimming shortened V by 3 bases and J by 1 base, and 6 bases separated the two germline ends. The V gene's germline CDR1 is WNHNN and CDR2 SYGVQD (reference sequence). CDR3 length equals 13 residues. CDR3: CASSDARNTEAFF. DNA of the CDR3: TGCGCCAGCAGTGACGCGAGGAACACTGAAGCTTTCTTT.

This clonotype appeared a few times. This chain uses TRBV7-2 with TRBJ1-2; D is possibly TRBD1 (6 bases). The CDR3 runs to 15 residues. Trimming took off 1 base at V and 7 bases at J, with 16 bases between the two ends. Germline lookup yields CDR1 SGHTA and CDR2 FQGNSA. The chain's CDR3 is CASSLEQGRRGGYTF. As DNA, the CDR3 is TGTGCCAGCAGCTTAGAGCAGGGGAGGAGAGGTGGCTACACCTTC.

This clonotype showed up just a few times. The CDR3 sequence is CASSLFPGLGEQYF. CDR3 DNA sequence: TGTGCCAGCAGCTTATTCCCAGGGCTTGGGGAGCAGTACTTC. This chain links TRBV7-3 with TRBJ2-7; a weak D match, TRBD1 (5 bases). V dropped 2 bases and J dropped 7 bases, with 15 bases sitting between them. CDR3 length equals 14 residues. CDR1 and CDR2 from the germline V gene are SGHTA and FQGTGA. The whole variable domain, filled in from reference TRBV7-3 and TRBJ2-7, reads GAGVSQTPSNKVTEKGKYVELRCDPISGHTALYWYRQSLGQGPEFLIYFQGTGAADDSGLPNDRFFAVRPEGSVSTLKIQRTERGDSAVYLCASSLFPGLGEQYFGPGTRLTVT.

This clonotype was detected many times. The chain has TRBV7-2 and TRBJ2-7; 10 bases match TRBD1. CDR3 length equals 13 residues. J was trimmed by 3 bases and V by 5 bases; bases with no gene match: 1. Germline lookup yields CDR1 SGHTA and CDR2 FQGNSA. The CDR3 nucleotides read TGTGCCAGCAGCCGGGACAGGGGCTACGAGCAGTACTTC. Translation: CASSRDRGYEQYF.

This clonotype was seen a handful of times. The gene calls are TRBV10-2 and TRBJ2-5; D is possibly TRBD2 (5 bases). V shed 5 bases and J shed 2 bases, with 9 bases lying between them. The CDR3 runs to 13 residues. Germline CDR1 reads WSHSY; CDR2 reads SAAADI. CDR3 amino acids: CASSTERQETQYF. Here the CDR3 DNA reads TGCGCCAGCAGTACAGAGCGGCAAGAGACCCAGTACTTC.

The gene calls are TRBV7-2 and TRBJ2-3, with D possibly matching TRBD2 (7 bases). The CDR3 has 18 amino acids. Trimming left V 5 bases short and J 6 bases short, with 27 bases between. Germline CDR1 and CDR2: SGHTA and FQGNSA. Here the CDR3 reads CASSKQHLAGAQRDTQYF. In nucleotides, the CDR3 is TGTGCCAGCAGCAAACAGCATCTGGCGGGGGCCCAGCGGGATACGCAGTATTTT.

This clonotype occurred many times. This chain connects TRBV6-6 to TRBJ2-5; 7 bases match TRBD2. After removal of 8 bases from V and 9 bases from J, the junction contained 15 bases not matched to a gene. This CDR3 spans 14 amino acids. Germline V gene sequence: CDR1 MNHNY, CDR2 SVGAGI (reference sequence). CDR3 nucleotide sequence: TGTGCCAGCCGCCTCCGGGGGACGGCGGGGGCCCAGTACTTC. Translating gives CASRLRGTAGAQYF.

This clonotype has a handful of counts. The chain joins TRBV28 to TRBJ1-3; D is unresolved. V gave up 5 bases and J gave up 0 bases, with 17 bases separating them. The CDR3 has 17 amino acids. Looked up from germline, CDR1 is MDHEN and CDR2 is SYDVKM. CDR3 amino acids: CASSPTLGRFSGNTIYF. The DNA for the CDR3 is TGTGCCAGCAGTCCGACCCTGGGCAGATTCTCTGGAAACACCATATATTTT.

The chain joins TRBV6-2 or TRBV6-3 to TRBJ2-3; TRBD1 agrees at 9 bases. J lost 2 bases, V lost 6 bases, and 12 bases had no gene match. This CDR3 region has 17 residues. CDR1 MNHEY and CDR2 SVGEGT come from the germline V gene. The CDR3 reads CASRPRDRAQHTDTQYF. In DNA, the CDR3 is TGTGCCAGCAGGCCCCGGGACAGGGCTCAACACACAGATACGCAGTATTTT.

The CDR3 DNA sequence: TGTGCCAGCAGTGTGGACAGTGAAGCTTTCTTT. Its protein product is CASSVDSEAFF. The chain combines TRBV28 with TRBJ1-1, with D maybe TRBD1 (6 bases). V lost 5 bases, J lost 7 bases, and 8 bases lay in between. Germline lookup yields CDR1 MDHEN and CDR2 SYDVKM. The CDR3 loop spans 11 amino acids.

The chain combines TRBV7-2 with TRBJ2-3; 10 bases are a match to TRBD1. Trimming removed 5 bases from V and 2 bases from J; junction bases left unmatched: 4. CDR1 is SGHTA, CDR2 FQGNSA, per germline. The CDR3 spans 15 residues. The CDR3 sequence: CASSPDRGNTDTQYF. CDR3 bases: TGTGCCAGCAGCCCGGACAGGGGGAACACAGATACGCAGTATTTT.

The rearrangement links TRBV10-3 to TRBJ2-7, with D possibly TRBD2 on 5 matching bases. This CDR3 is built from 14 residues. Germline V gene data show CDR1 as ENHRY and CDR2 as SYGVKD. V shed 2 bases and J shed 5 bases, with 13 bases lying between them. The CDR3 DNA reads TGTGCCATCAGTGAGCCGGAGGCAGTCCACGAGCAGTACTTC. As protein: CAISEPEAVHEQYF.

This clonotype was found many times. The genes are TRBV29-1 and TRBJ1-1, with D tentatively TRBD1 (6 bases). The CDR3 spans 15 residues. Per the germline V gene, CDR1 is SQVTM and CDR2 is ANQGSEA. V was pared by 3 bases and J by 4 bases, with 18 bases between. In DNA, the CDR3 is TGCAGCGTTGACCCGGGGGCAGGGGCGGGCACTGAAGCTTTCTTT. This codes for CSVDPGAGAGTEAFF.

This chain joins TRBV18 and TRBJ1-4; D is unclear. Germline V gene data show CDR1 as KGHSH and CDR2 as LQKENI. Trimming left V 3 bases short and J 8 bases short, with 7 bases between. The CDR3 is 12 amino acids. The DNA of the CDR3 is TGTGCCAGCTCACCGCCTGGCGAAAAACTGTTTTTT. Amino acids: CASSPPGEKLFF.

In its sample, this clonotype was seen a few times. This chain connects TRBV7-6 to TRBJ2-7; D is perhaps TRBD1 or TRBD2 (5 bases each). Per germline, CDR1 SGHVS and CDR2 FNYEAQ. V dropped 6 bases and J dropped 3 bases, with 15 bases sitting between them. This CDR3 comprises 14 residues. CDR3 amino acids: CASSPPGTYYEQYF. CDR3 nucleotides: TGTGCCAGCAGTCCTCCGGGGACGTACTACGAGCAGTACTTC.

The chain recombines TRBV5-1 with TRBJ1-5, with 7 bases fitting TRBD1. The V gene's germline CDR1 is SGHRS and CDR2 YFSETQ. There are 15 residues in the CDR3. V trimming: 2 bases; J trimming: 6 bases; junction bases outside the gene matches: 8. The CDR3 DNA reads TGCGCCAGCAGCTTCGGTGACAGGGAACCTCAGCCCCAGCATTTT. This sequence encodes CASSFGDREPQPQHF.